The 10 T cell receptor beta chains reported below all come from one sample, sequenced in a study of T cells in Graves' hyperthyroidism and ophthalmopathy. The CDR3 regions of TCR beta were amplified from RNA transcripts. First-round RT-PCR with HTBI primers amplified the TCR CDR3 region. TCRdb passed the multiplex PCR reads through MiXCR, listing each CDR3 protein once. The sample gives fewer than 800,000 distinct CDR3 sequences, roughly 15% of which show up once; approximately 8.4% is in the top ten. Input material: blood. These receptors came from a man aged 18 to 35 with Graves' hyperthyroidism.

This clonotype was picked up many times. The chain is built from TRBV7-8 and TRBJ2-3; TRBD1 matches 7 bases. The CDR3 sequence is 15 residues long. The junction had 5 bases not matched to a gene; V was cut back by 1 base and J by 4 bases. Germline CDR1 is SGHVS and CDR2 is FQNEAQ. The CDR3 region is CASSLVGQPSDTQYF. The CDR3 DNA follows: TGTGCCAGCAGCTTAGTGGGACAGCCTTCAGATACGCAGTATTTT.

This clonotype was seen many times. The CDR3 sequence is CASSLEAGGASEQYF. The CDR3, as DNA: TGCGCCAGCAGCTTGGAGGCGGGAGGGGCATCCGAGCAGTACTTC. The rearrangement uses TRBV5-1 and TRBJ2-7; TRBD2 matches at 9 bases. Trimming removed 0 bases from V and 6 bases from J; junction bases left unmatched: 7. Germline V gives CDR1 SGHRS, CDR2 YFSETQ. The CDR3 sequence is 15 residues long.

The rearrangement uses TRBV6-2 or TRBV6-3 and TRBJ2-4; TRBD1 might be the D (5 bases). The CDR3 extends over 15 amino acids. Germline V lookup: CDR1 MNHEY, CDR2 SVGEGT. The germline V and J ends were trimmed by 0 bases and 3 bases, with 9 bases remaining between them. CDR3 coding DNA: TGTGCCAGCAGTTACTCGATAAGGGGCAAAAACATTCAGTACTTC. Protein: CASSYSIRGKNIQYF.

Worth noting for this clonotype: The junction differs from germline at one of its ends, possibly a read error. This chain links TRBV9 with TRBJ2-1, with D possibly TRBD2 on 5 matching bases. CDR1 and CDR2 (germline): SGDLS, YYNGEE. The CDR3 length is 16 residues. CDR3 in amino acids: CASSVATSGDYDEQFF. The CDR3 region has the DNA TGTGCCAGCAGCGTAGCTACGAGCGGTGACTACGATGAGCAGTTCTTC.

The V call is TRBV6-1, the J call TRBJ2-1; the match to TRBD1 covers 9 bases. V shed 5 bases, J shed 8 bases, and the junction held 13 bases outside the gene matches. This CDR3 has 16 residues. Germline CDR1 reads MNHNS; CDR2 reads SASEGT. The CDR3 DNA reads as TGTGCCAGCAGTCGGCCCCCGGGACAGGGTTCACATGAGCAGTTCTTC. Amino acid sequence: CASSRPPGQGSHEQFF.

The chain couples TRBV20-1 to TRBJ2-1; 9 bases are a match to TRBD2. This CDR3 contains 15 residues. Germline trimming cut 3 bases from V and 4 bases from J; bases unmatched to any gene: 7. Germline CDR1 is DFQATT and CDR2 is SNEGSKA (reference sequence). CDR3 protein: CSASLGGRGYNEQFF. CDR3 bases: TGCAGTGCTAGTTTGGGCGGGAGGGGTTACAATGAGCAGTTCTTC.

This clonotype has only a few counts. V gene TRBV2 combines with J gene TRBJ1-5; no clear D gene. CDR1 and CDR2 from the germline V gene are SNHLY and FYNNEI. There are 14 residues in the CDR3. Trimming pared 4 bases from V and 4 bases from J, leaving 11 bases between. For the CDR3, the DNA is TGTGCCAGCAGTGGACCGACGGGGAATCAGCCCCAGCATTTT. Its protein is CASSGPTGNQPQHF.

In its sample, this clonotype was seen many times. Relative to the germline gene, one junction end is altered; a read error may explain this. V is TRBV28 and J is TRBJ2-1; tentative D call: TRBD2 (6 bases). This CDR3 region has 17 residues. CDR1 is MDHEN and CDR2 is SYDVKM in the germline V gene. CDR3 protein: CASGFPGGTVRYNEQFF. In DNA form, the CDR3 reads TGTGCCAGCGGTTTTCCTGGCGGGACCGTCCGATACAATGAGCAGTTCTTC.

This clonotype was counted between two and nine times. V usage is TRBV6-1 and J usage is TRBJ2-3; no clear D. The CDR3 runs to 15 residues. Trimming cost V 6 bases and J 1 base, with 14 bases left between them. CDR1 and CDR2 from the germline V gene are MNHNS and SASEGT. The CDR3 DNA sequence: TGTGCCAGCAGCCTGTATGATGGGGGCACAGATACGCAGTATTTT. This codes for CASSLYDGGTDTQYF.

The genes are TRBV28 and TRBJ1-5, with a possible D match to TRBD1 (5 bases). Trimming removed 3 bases at V and 4 bases at J, with 13 bases between. In germline, CDR1 is MDHEN, CDR2 SYDVKM. This CDR3 has 15 residues. Written as DNA, the CDR3 is TGTGCCAGCAGTTTGGGCAGGGTGGGGAATCAGCCCCAGCATTTT. This encodes CASSLGRVGNQPQHF. The variable domain in full, with the rest retrieved from reference TRBV28 and TRBJ1-5, is DVKVTQSSRYLVKRTGEKVFLECVQDMDHENMFWYRQDPGLGLRLIYFSYDVKMKEKGDIPEGYSVSREKKERFSLILESASTNQTSMYLCASSLGRVGNQPQHFGDGTRLSIL.